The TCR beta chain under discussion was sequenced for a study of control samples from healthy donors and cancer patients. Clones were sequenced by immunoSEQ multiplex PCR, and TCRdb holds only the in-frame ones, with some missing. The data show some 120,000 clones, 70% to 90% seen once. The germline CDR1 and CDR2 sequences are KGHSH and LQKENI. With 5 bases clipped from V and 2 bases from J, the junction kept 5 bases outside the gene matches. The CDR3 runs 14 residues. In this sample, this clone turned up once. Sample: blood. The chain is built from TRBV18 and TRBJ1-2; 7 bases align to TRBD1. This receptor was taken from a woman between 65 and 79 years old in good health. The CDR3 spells CASSAGTANYGYTF. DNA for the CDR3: TGTGCCAGCTCAGCCGGGACAGCAAACTATGGCTACACCTTC.